Listed below are T cell receptor beta chains from one sample, sequenced in a study of cytomegalovirus exposure and HLA in healthy donors. The protocol was immunoSEQ multiplex PCR, while the TCRdb copy is restricted to in-frame clones and leaves out a portion. The sample yields approximately 65,000 clones, 96% seen once. The sequenced sample was PBMCs. These TCRs come from a woman aged 18-29 years in good health and CMV-seropositive. Both conserved end residues are trimmed from each CDR3. D genes are given only for firm matches.

V gene: TRBV7-8
D gene: TRBD1
J gene: TRBJ1-2
CDR3 protein: ASSWDRSNYGYT

V gene: TRBV5-1
D gene: -
J gene: TRBJ1-2
CDR3 protein: ASRTTPGNYGYT

V gene: TRBV2
D gene: -
J gene: TRBJ1-5
CDR3 protein: ASSEGHSNQPQH

V gene: TRBV6-5
D gene: TRBD2
J gene: TRBJ2-7
CDR3 protein: ASSRTSGDYEQY

V gene: TRBV6-5
D gene: -
J gene: TRBJ1-3
CDR3 protein: ASSYNKNSGNTIY

V gene: TRBV27
D gene: TRBD2
J gene: TRBJ2-1
CDR3 protein: ASSLTSGSTDEQF

V gene: TRBV6-1
D gene: TRBD2
J gene: TRBJ2-7
CDR3 protein: ATQGGPYEQY

V gene: TRBV11-2
D gene: TRBD1
J gene: TRBJ2-7
CDR3 protein: ASSSPRQGFYEQY

V gene: TRBV5-5
D gene: -
J gene: TRBJ2-7
CDR3 protein: ASSLTSTYEQY

V gene: TRBV7-8
D gene: -
J gene: TRBJ1-1
CDR3 protein: ASSLGAGPNTEAF

V gene: TRBV6-1
D gene: -
J gene: TRBJ2-5
CDR3 protein: ASRERLVRETQY

V gene: TRBV15
D gene: -
J gene: TRBJ2-5
CDR3 protein: ATSRDRSVQETQY

V gene: TRBV28
D gene: -
J gene: TRBJ1-4
CDR3 protein: ASSLEDKKLF

V gene: TRBV6-4
D gene: -
J gene: TRBJ1-3
CDR3 protein: ASSRTASSGNTIY

V gene: TRBV9
D gene: -
J gene: TRBJ2-7
CDR3 protein: ASSADQGYEQY

V gene: TRBV9
D gene: TRBD2
J gene: TRBJ2-2
CDR3 protein: ASSAPSGTNTGELF

V gene: TRBV6-4
D gene: TRBD2
J gene: TRBJ2-7
CDR3 protein: ASSASPGGEQY

V gene: TRBV11-3
D gene: TRBD2
J gene: TRBJ2-7
CDR3 protein: ASSIWSAGDYEQY

V gene: TRBV28
D gene: -
J gene: TRBJ1-2
CDR3 protein: ASSPSGGANYGYT

V gene: TRBV5-1
D gene: TRBD2
J gene: TRBJ2-5
CDR3 protein: ASSSGSGGQAWETQY

V gene: TRBV7-9
D gene: TRBD1
J gene: TRBJ2-7
CDR3 protein: ASSKVGGRNEQY

V gene: TRBV5-1
D gene: -
J gene: TRBJ2-7
CDR3 protein: ASSLGHSEQY

V gene: TRBV19
D gene: TRBD1
J gene: TRBJ2-7
CDR3 protein: ASSMTGGSYEQY

V gene: TRBV27
D gene: TRBD2
J gene: TRBJ2-1
CDR3 protein: ASSFNPQGLAGIHAAEQF

V gene: TRBV9
D gene: TRBD1
J gene: TRBJ1-2
CDR3 protein: ASSVGSDREWFYGYT

V gene: TRBV4-3
D gene: -
J gene: TRBJ2-3
CDR3 protein: ASSQEGAATQY

V gene: TRBV7-9
D gene: TRBD1
J gene: TRBJ1-2
CDR3 protein: ASSFRDRVHYGYT

V gene: TRBV18
D gene: TRBD1
J gene: TRBJ2-3
CDR3 protein: ASSPRQGVWADTQY

V gene: TRBV29-1
D gene: TRBD2
J gene: TRBJ2-3
CDR3 protein: SVRTSGMYTDTQY

V gene: TRBV7-2
D gene: TRBD2
J gene: TRBJ2-3
CDR3 protein: ASSQRGGGLGPSDTQY

V gene: TRBV4-1
D gene: -
J gene: TRBJ2-2
CDR3 protein: ASSQGGSLASGELF

V gene: TRBV7-3
D gene: -
J gene: TRBJ2-1
CDR3 protein: ASSSSQGTYNEQF

V gene: TRBV29-1
D gene: -
J gene: TRBJ2-7
CDR3 protein: SVELDSKTAYEQY

V gene: TRBV6-1
D gene: -
J gene: TRBJ1-1
CDR3 protein: ASSVGGTEAF

V gene: TRBV7-2
D gene: -
J gene: TRBJ2-1
CDR3 protein: ASSSRTTHNEQF

V gene: TRBV27
D gene: TRBD2
J gene: TRBJ2-5
CDR3 protein: ASSRHGGEAQY

V gene: TRBV4-3
D gene: TRBD2
J gene: TRBJ2-7
CDR3 protein: ASSQDLGLVGEQY

V gene: TRBV2
D gene: -
J gene: TRBJ1-1
CDR3 protein: ATLRGEAF

V gene: TRBV14
D gene: TRBD1
J gene: TRBJ2-1
CDR3 protein: ASSQWGQGDEQF

V gene: TRBV19
D gene: TRBD2
J gene: TRBJ2-7
CDR3 protein: ASSIALTSGSFGYYEQY